This T cell receptor beta chain was retrieved from a study of siplizumab effects on memory and regulatory T cells. Comment on this clone: A junction end diverges from the germline sequence, so it may reflect a read error.

CDR1 and CDR2 from the germline V gene are SGHNT and YENEEA. The CDR3 has 13 residues. The data were produced by immunoSEQ multiplex PCR, yet TCRdb's version contains in-frame clones alone and is incomplete. The repertoire holds 90,000 to 95,000 clones, with roughly 93% as singletons. The sample consisted of CD8+ T cells sorted from blood. The TCR sequence derives from a human donor in good health. The chain recombines TRBV11-3 with TRBJ2-3; 10 bases match TRBD1. In DNA form, the CDR3 reads TGTGCCAGCAGCCAAACGGGACAGGGGCCGCTGGATTTT. Translation: CASSQTGQGPLDF.